Below are 5 T cell receptor beta chains sequenced from a single sample in a study of CD8 T cells in Susac syndrome. RNA amounts of about 0.5 to 1 ug underwent reverse transcription with random hexamers. One entry per CDR3 protein, called by TCRdb with MiXCR from the immunoSEQ multiplex PCR reads. The sample yields around 170,000 distinct CDR3 sequences, roughly 95% seen once. Sequences were obtained from CD4+ T cells from PBMCs. The receptors were gathered from a human donor with Susac syndrome.

The chain recombines TRBV19 with TRBJ2-5; 15 nucleotides align to TRBD2. CDR1 and CDR2 from the germline V gene are LNHDA and SQIVND (reference sequence). The CDR3 runs to 14 residues. V lost 5 bases, J lost 6 bases, and 1 base stayed unmatched. Written as DNA, the CDR3 is TGTGCCAGTAGTGGGACTAGCGGGAGGAAGACCCAGTACTTC. This gives the protein CASSGTSGRKTQYF.

The chain has TRBV7-2 and TRBJ1-6; unclear D gene. Trimming shortened V by 1 base and J by 3 bases, and 1 base separated the two germline ends. The CDR3 totals 13 residues. CDR1 and CDR2 from the germline V gene are SGHTA and FQGNSA. For the CDR3, the DNA is TGTGCCAGCAGCTTAGTCTATAATTCACCCCTCCACTTT. It is translated as CASSLVYNSPLHF.

This rearrangement joins TRBV2 to TRBJ2-2, with D perhaps being TRBD1 or TRBD2 (5 bases each). Germline V CDR1 and CDR2: SNHLY, FYNNEI. The CDR3 contains 12 residues. Trimming left V 7 bases short and J 6 bases short, with 9 bases between. The CDR3: CASMRDAGELFF. DNA of the CDR3: TGTGCCAGCATGAGGGACGCCGGGGAGCTGTTTTTT.

This clonotype came up once. The rearrangement joins TRBV15 to TRBJ1-5, with D possibly being TRBD1 (5 bases). Germline loops: CDR1 LNHNV, CDR2 YYDKDF (reference sequence). CDR3 length equals 15 residues. Trimming shortened V by 4 bases and J by 11 bases, and 21 bases separated the two germline ends. DNA of the CDR3: TGTGCCACCAGCACTTGGGGACGCCCCCAATCAACCCAGCATTTT. As protein: CATSTWGRPQSTQHF.

V and J are TRBV29-1 and TRBJ1-2; 8 bases match TRBD1. From germline, CDR1 is SQVTM and CDR2 ANQGSEA. CDR3 length: 13 residues. With 6 bases clipped from V and 4 bases from J, the junction kept 7 bases outside the gene matches. DNA for the CDR3: TGCAGCGTCGGGACCGGGACAGGCTATGGCTACACCTTC. Translating gives CSVGTGTGYGYTF.